The entry below gives a single T cell receptor (beta chain) sequence along with its context. This record belongs to a study of blood T cells in healthy people across ages. The CDR3 runs 15 residues. Trimming removed 2 bases from V and 2 bases from J, with 10 bases in between. A J-beta primer mix and a sample-barcoded 5' primer were used in a second PCR of roughly 7 to 12 cycles. MiXCR, applied by TCRdb to the 5' RACE reads, yields one record per CDR3 protein. The sample has hundreds of thousands of distinct CDR3 sequences; around 54% are singletons. The source material was blood. The chain couples TRBV12-3 or TRBV12-4 to TRBJ2-1, with no clear D. The clonotype was recovered from a man aged 60 to 69 in good health. The CDR3 DNA follows: TGTGCCAGCAGTTTAAGTAGGGATACCTACAATGAGCAGTTCTTC. It encodes CASSLSRDTYNEQFF.